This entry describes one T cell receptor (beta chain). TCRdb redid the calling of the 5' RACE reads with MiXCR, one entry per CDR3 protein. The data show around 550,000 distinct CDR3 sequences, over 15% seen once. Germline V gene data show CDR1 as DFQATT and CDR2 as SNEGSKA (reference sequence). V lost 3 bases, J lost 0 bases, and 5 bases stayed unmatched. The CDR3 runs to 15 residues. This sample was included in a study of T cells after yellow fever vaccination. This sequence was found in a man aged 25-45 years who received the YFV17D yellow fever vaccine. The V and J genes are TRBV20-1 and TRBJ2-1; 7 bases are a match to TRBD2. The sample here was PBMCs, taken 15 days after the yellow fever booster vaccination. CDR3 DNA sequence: TGCAGTGCTAGCGGGGGGAAAACCTCCTACAATGAGCAGTTCTTC. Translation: CSASGGKTSYNEQFF.